This TCR beta chain was recorded in a study of graft-versus-host responses after intestinal transplantation. Study as a whole: Recipients were all induced with anti-thymocyte globulin, then given tacrolimus and steroids for 2 to 3 years.

This CDR3 region has 16 residues. Germline V gives CDR1 SGHTA, CDR2 FQGNSA. V was pared by 5 bases and J by 2 bases, with 10 bases of the junction left unmatched. Investigators plated 200,000 CFSE-labeled responder cells together with 200,000 irradiated stimulator cells labeled with violet dye. CD3+CD4+ and CD3+CD8+ responders that were proliferating and CFSE-low were sorted post-reaction. Sequencing was performed with immunoSEQ multiplex PCR; in TCRdb, only in-frame clones are kept and a portion is missing. The sample carries approximately 22,000 clones, around 44% recorded once. Study-wide findings and caveats: Present in recipient marrow, GvH clones included some that appeared first in ileum or blood.

Material: alloreactive CD4+ T cells from a mixed lymphocyte reaction culture, obtained before intestinal transplant. As to subset: CFSE-low proliferating T cells sorted from approximately six-day pre-transplant mixed lymphocyte reaction (GvH or HvG direction). The chain joins TRBV7-2 to TRBJ2-3; 7 nucleotides agree with TRBD1. The clonotype was recovered from a human patient who received an intestinal transplant. The CDR3 loop is CASSPGGQGFTDTQYF. The CDR3 nucleotides read TGTGCCAGCAGCCCAGGGGGTCAGGGGTTCACAGATACGCAGTATTTT.